The table lists the clone carrying this TCR beta chain with a few counts. The antigen remains unidentified. The CDR3 covers 14 residues. V shed 3 bases and J 6 bases; nucleotides not matched to a gene: 7. The data were taken from a study of post-analysis software for immune sequencing data. Study-wide context: Patients with relapsing-remitting, secondary progressive and progressive-relapsing multiple sclerosis courses were all represented. Study outcomes and limitations: Samples from a shared batch, those prepared together, strongly co-clustered by F measure. Among a few TRBV segments more frequent in patients than controls were TRBV5-6, TRBV5-1 and TRBV20-1. Normalized Chao1 diversity was significantly lower in multiple sclerosis patients than in controls.

Carried by the TCR beta cDNA libraries were unique molecular identifiers. Some 500,000 cDNA molecules were obtained per 1 to 10 million input T cells. TCRdb recomputed calls from the PCR reads with MiXCR, one row per CDR3 protein. The repertoire has 430,000 or so distinct CDR3 sequences, approximately 37% of them found once; the top ten carry under 9%. The J gene is TRBJ1-1, the V gene TRBV12-3 or TRBV12-4; TRBD1 agrees at 7 bases. Sequencing was performed on blood. The source of this sequence is a girl aged 2 to 10 with multiple sclerosis. The CDR3 reads CASSFGTDTSEAFF. CDR3 bases: TGTGCCAGCAGTTTTGGGACAGATACGTCTGAAGCTTTCTTT.